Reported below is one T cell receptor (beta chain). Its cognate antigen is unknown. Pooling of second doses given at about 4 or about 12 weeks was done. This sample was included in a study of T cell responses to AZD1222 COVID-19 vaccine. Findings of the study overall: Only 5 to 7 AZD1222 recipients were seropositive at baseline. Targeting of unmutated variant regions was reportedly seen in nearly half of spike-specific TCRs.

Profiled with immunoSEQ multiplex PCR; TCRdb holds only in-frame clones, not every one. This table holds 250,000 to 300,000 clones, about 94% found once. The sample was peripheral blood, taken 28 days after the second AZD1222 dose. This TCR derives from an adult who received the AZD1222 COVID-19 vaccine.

The chain's CDR3 is CASSYSKTSWGEKLFF. The CDR3 DNA is TGTGCCAGCAGTTACTCAAAGACCTCCTGGGGTGAAAAACTGTTTTTT. This sequence joins TRBV6-5 and TRBJ1-4; no clear D. This CDR3 has 16 amino acids. Germline V gene data show CDR1 as MNHEY and CDR2 as SVGAGI. With 0 bases removed from V and 7 bases from J, the gap between germline ends came to 15 bases.